The entry below gives a single TCR beta chain sequence along with its context. Its specificity is unknown. The CDR3 is 18 amino acids. Trimming pared 1 base from V and 7 bases from J, leaving 22 bases between. The V gene's germline CDR1 is MGHDK and CDR2 SYGVNS. The data were taken from a study of shared clonotypes between healthy human individuals. Overall study findings and caveats: Rarefaction demonstrated incomplete sorted-subset sequencing despite large depth. The study drew on few donors, limiting represented genetic and exposure-history diversity.

The assay was immunoSEQ multiplex PCR, and TCRdb's table has in-frame clones only and misses some. The profile shows about 2.4 million clones, 90% to 95% of them singletons. The V call is TRBV25-1, the J call TRBJ2-2, with a possible D match to TRBD1 (7 bases). The sequenced sample consisted of naive CD4+ T cells from PBMCs. The subset: CD45RA+ positively selected. This TCR was sampled from a man younger than 35 in good health. Some clones in this sample may be carry-over from other donors' samples. The CDR3 protein is CASSEFGGVEGANGELFF. The CDR3 DNA follows: TGTGCCAGCAGTGAATTTGGAGGGGTGGAGGGGGCAAACGGGGAGCTGTTTTTT.